This T cell receptor beta chain was obtained from a study of blood T cell repertoires in COVID-19. At the level of the study: PBMCs, B-cell-depleted T cells, or T cells provided the cDNA or gDNA that made up the material.

During the 2 weeks before they entered the study, exposed participants had met someone with a PCR-confirmed or clinician-diagnosed COVID-19 case. The CDR3 covers 16 residues. Germline assignment: CDR1 SEHNR and CDR2 FQNEAQ (reference sequence). Trimming removed 5 bases at V and 3 bases at J, with 18 bases between. Sequencing used immunoSEQ multiplex PCR; TCRdb keeps in-frame clones, though not all of them. This sample carries about 320,000 clones, roughly nine tenths of them seen once, and the ten largest clones take about 4%. Sequencing was carried out using PBMCs or T cells enriched from blood (not recorded which). This sequence joins TRBV7-9 and TRBJ2-3; weak D call: TRBD2 (7 bases). This TCR was sampled from a woman in her twenties or thirties who had been exposed to COVID-19. CDR3 DNA: TGTGCCAGCAGCCCCTCCGGGGGGCGCATAACAGATACGCAGTATTTT. It is translated as CASSPSGGRITDTQYF.